These 23 T cell receptor beta chains were all obtained from the same sample, sequenced in a study of blood T cell repertoires in COVID-19 (TCRdb year 2020). The method behind the library was the immunoSEQ multiplex PCR assay. TCRdb's version of the immuneACCESS table is confined to in-frame rearrangements and falls short of the full clone set. An unresolved V gene accounts for under half of the shortfall where checked; the remainder is of unknown origin. For this sample there are approximately 150,000 clones; more than 80% appear just once. The top ten clones comprise about 2% of the sample. Sequenced material: peripheral blood. The receptor set was obtained from an older woman with COVID-19, enrolled during active disease.

The rearrangement joins TRBV7-9 to TRBJ1-2; 9 bases agree with TRBD1. Germline CDR1 reads SEHNR; CDR2 reads FQNEAQ (reference sequence). After removal of 1 base from V and 7 bases from J, the junction contained 13 bases not matched to a gene. This CDR3 contains 17 residues. CDR3 DNA: TGTGCCAGCAGCTTAGTGGGGACAGGGTTTTCTTTCACTGGCTACACCTTC. Protein product: CASSLVGTGFSFTGYTF.

V gene TRBV9 combines with J gene TRBJ1-4, with D possibly TRBD1 on 6 matching bases. From germline, CDR1 is SGDLS and CDR2 YYNGEE. Trimming took off 5 bases at V and 8 bases at J, with 19 bases between the two ends. This CDR3 is 15 amino acids long. CDR3 protein: CASSIGGALVEKLFF. In DNA form, the CDR3 reads TGTGCCAGCAGTATAGGGGGGGCGTTGGTGGAAAAACTGTTTTTT.

The genes are TRBV6-1 and TRBJ1-2, with TRBD1 identical over 7 bases. This CDR3 contains 15 residues. Germline V gene data show CDR1 as MNHNS and CDR2 as SASEGT. V shed 2 bases, J shed 4 bases, and the junction held 7 bases outside the gene matches. The CDR3 here is CASSEFRQGLYGYTF. CDR3 sequence (DNA): TGTGCCAGCAGTGAATTTCGACAGGGCCTCTATGGCTACACCTTC.

The chain combines TRBV9 with TRBJ2-2, with TRBD1 identical over 10 bases. The germline CDR1 and CDR2 sequences are SGDLS and YYNGEE. The CDR3 covers 15 residues. Trimming took 3 bases from V and 4 from J; bases not matched to a gene: 3. The chain's CDR3 is CASSETGGITGELFF. CDR3 in DNA: TGTGCCAGCAGCGAGACAGGGGGCATCACCGGGGAGCTGTTTTTT.

This clone appeared a single time. This CDR3 is CASSLLSAGRDTQYF. CDR3 nucleotides: TGTGCCAGCAGCTTATTATCGGCAGGGCGGGATACGCAGTATTTT. The chain uses TRBV7-9 and TRBJ2-3; D might be TRBD1 (5 bases). Trimming took off 2 bases at V and 6 bases at J, with 15 bases between the two ends. Germline V gene data show CDR1 as SEHNR and CDR2 as FQNEAQ (reference sequence). This CDR3 has 15 amino acids. The full variable domain, completed using reference TRBV7-9 and TRBJ2-3, is DTGVSQNPRHKITKRGQNVTFRCDPISEHNRLYWYRQTLGQGPEFLTYFQNEAQLEKSRLLSDRFSAERPKGSFSTLEIQRTEQGDSAMYLCASSLLSAGRDTQYFGPGTRLTVL.

The chain carries TRBV5-5 and TRBJ2-1, with D unclear. CDR3 length equals 16 residues. V lost 1 base to trimming and J lost 7 bases, with 18 bases between them. CDR1 and CDR2 from the germline V gene are SGHKS and YYEKEE (reference sequence). The chain's CDR3 is CASSLLDGGRTNEQFF. DNA for the CDR3: TGTGCCAGCAGCTTGCTAGACGGCGGCCGTACGAATGAGCAGTTCTTC. The complete variable domain, with remaining parts taken from reference TRBV5-5 and TRBJ2-1, reads DAGVTQSPTHLIKTRGQQVTLRCSPISGHKSVSWYQQVLGQGPQFIFQYYEKEERGRGNFPDRFSARQFPNYSSELNVNALLLGDSALYLCASSLLDGGRTNEQFFGPGTRLTVL.

The rearrangement uses TRBV5-6 and TRBJ2-7; the D gene is possibly TRBD1 (6 bases). Germline CDR1 SGHDT, CDR2 YYEEEE. The length of the CDR3 is 15 residues. V lost 0 bases, J lost 4 bases, and 14 bases lay in between. This CDR3 is CASSLDFRTAYEQYF. The CDR3 DNA is TGTGCCAGCAGCTTGGATTTTAGGACAGCATACGAGCAGTACTTC. Full variable domain (rest looked up from reference TRBV5-6 and TRBJ2-7): DAGVTQSPTHLIKTRGQQVTLRCSPKSGHDTVSWYQQALGQGPQFIFQYYEEEERQRGNFPDRFSGHQFPNYSSELNVNALLLGDSALYLCASSLDFRTAYEQYFGPGTRLTVT.

The chain employs TRBV19 and TRBJ2-1; 9 positions agree with TRBD1. V was pared by 3 bases and J by 6 bases, with 3 bases of the junction left unmatched. Germline-derived CDR1 and CDR2 are LNHDA and SQIVND (reference sequence). This CDR3 comprises 14 residues. CDR3: CASSMGQGPNEQFF. The CDR3 region has the DNA TGTGCCAGTAGTATGGGACAGGGACCCAATGAGCAGTTCTTC.

The J gene is TRBJ1-2, the V gene TRBV2; 9 bases agree with TRBD1. The CDR3 sequence is 15 residues long. V was pared by 2 bases and J by 8 bases, with 9 bases of the junction left unmatched. The germline V gene encodes CDR1 SNHLY and CDR2 FYNNEI. Written as DNA, the CDR3 is TGTGCCAGCAGTGAATCCCGGACAGGGGTACGGGGCTACACCTTC. It yields the protein CASSESRTGVRGYTF.

The V and J genes are TRBV7-9 and TRBJ1-1, with 7 bases that match TRBD1. Germline V CDR1 and CDR2: SEHNR, FQNEAQ (reference sequence). CDR3 length: 13 residues. The junction had 6 bases not matched to a gene; V was cut back by 0 bases and J by 11 bases. Here the CDR3 reads CASSLAVTGLAFF. The CDR3 DNA reads TGTGCCAGCAGCTTAGCGGTGACAGGGTTGGCTTTCTTT.

This chain uses TRBV6-6 with TRBJ1-4; 7 bases line up with TRBD1. Germline V CDR1 and CDR2: MNHNY, SVGAGI (reference sequence). With V trimmed by 4 bases and J by 7 bases, 12 bases remained unmatched. The CDR3 has 16 amino acids. The CDR3 spells CASSLEQGMGSEKLFF. The CDR3 DNA reads TGTGCCAGCAGTTTAGAACAGGGGATGGGTAGTGAAAAACTGTTTTTT.

This sequence joins TRBV7-8 and TRBJ1-4, with a weak D call TRBD1 (5 bases). Germline V gives CDR1 SGHVS, CDR2 FQNEAQ. V gave up 1 base and J gave up 4 bases, with 16 bases separating them. The CDR3 has 17 amino acids. The CDR3 region has the DNA TGTGCCAGCAGCTTAGTGGGGCGTTCTTCGGGTAATGAAAAACTGTTTTTT. Its translation: CASSLVGRSSGNEKLFF.

Of note for this clone: An end of the junction differs from the germline gene, which may be a read error. The V and J genes are TRBV4-3 and TRBJ1-4; TRBD1 matches 12 bases. Germline CDR1 is LGHNA and CDR2 is YSLEER. The CDR3 length is 15 residues. CDR3 protein: CASSQDGSGQGAPRF. The CDR3 DNA sequence: TGCGCCAGCAGCCAAGATGGGTCGGGACAGGGGGCCCCCCGTTTT.

This rearrangement joins TRBV18 to TRBJ1-1; the D is unclear. This CDR3 spans 16 amino acids. The germline V and J ends were trimmed by 3 bases and 7 bases, with 21 bases remaining between them. The germline CDR1 and CDR2 sequences are KGHSH and LQKENI. The CDR3 nucleotides are TGTGCCAGCTCACCTTCTTACGCCGGAGAGTTTATTGAAGCTTTCTTT. Translation: CASSPSYAGEFIEAFF.

This chain uses TRBV2 with TRBJ1-6; TRBD1 agrees at 8 bases. V was clipped by 4 bases and J by 6 bases; unmatched bases: 8. The germline CDR1 and CDR2 sequences are SNHLY and FYNNEI. The length of the CDR3 is 16 residues. The CDR3: CASSGFRTGSNSPLHF. The CDR3 DNA is TGTGCCAGCAGTGGCTTTCGGACAGGGAGTAATTCACCCCTCCACTTT.

The rearrangement uses TRBV10-3 and TRBJ1-2; 8 bases line up with TRBD1. V dropped 4 bases and J dropped 3; count of bases not matched to a gene: 7. The CDR3 is 15 amino acids. CDR1 and CDR2 (germline): ENHRY, SYGVKD. The CDR3 protein is CAISAPGGEYYGYTF. In DNA form, the CDR3 reads TGTGCCATCAGTGCCCCAGGGGGCGAGTACTATGGCTACACCTTC.

This chain joins TRBV21-1 and TRBJ2-2; the D call TRBD1 from the table was never checked on the DNA. TRBV21-1 is a listed pseudogene. This CDR3 region has 15 residues. CDR3 region: CASSRDRMVTGELFF. The CDR3 DNA follows: TGTGCCAGCAGTCGGGACAGGATGGTTACCGGGGAGCTGTTTTTT.

The chain recombines TRBV6-5 with TRBJ2-1, with TRBD2 matching 11 bases. Germline trimming cut 5 bases from V and 5 bases from J; bases unmatched to any gene: 5. The CDR3 totals 15 residues. CDR1 is MNHEY and CDR2 is SVGAGI in the germline V gene. The CDR3 region has the DNA TGTGCCAGCAGTCCTAGCGGGGGGTGGAACAATGAGCAGTTCTTC. It is translated as CASSPSGGWNNEQFF.

The chain employs TRBV6-5 and TRBJ1-5, with 10 bases aligning to TRBD1. The CDR3 contains 15 residues. V trimming: 5 bases; J trimming: 4 bases; junction bases outside the gene matches: 5. The germline gives CDR1 MNHEY, CDR2 SVGAGI. CDR3 amino acids: CASSTGQGINQPQHF. The CDR3 bases are TGTGCCAGCAGTACGGGACAGGGGATTAATCAGCCCCAGCATTTT.

This chain joins TRBV2 and TRBJ1-3; D is possibly TRBD1 (5 bases). CDR3 length equals 15 residues. Germline CDR1 SNHLY, CDR2 FYNNEI. Trimming cost V 6 bases and J 1 base, with 13 bases left between them. CDR3 protein: CASSGGLRSGNTIYF. CDR3 nucleotide sequence: TGTGCCAGCAGCGGGGGTTTGAGGTCTGGAAACACCATATATTTT. The variable domain in full, with the rest retrieved from reference TRBV2 and TRBJ1-3, is EPEVTQTPSHQVTQMGQEVILRCVPISNHLYFYWYRQILGQKVEFLVSFYNNEISEKSEIFDDQFSVERPDGSNFTLKIRSTKLEDSAMYFCASSGGLRSGNTIYFGEGSWLTVV.

The chain couples TRBV15 to TRBJ1-2, with TRBD1 as a possible D gene (6 bases). Germline V lookup: CDR1 LNHNV, CDR2 YYDKDF (reference sequence). The ends were cut back, 5 bases at V and 3 bases at J, with 10 bases in the middle. This CDR3 is built from 13 residues. In nucleotides, the CDR3 is TGTGCCACCAGCCCGCGACAGGACTATGGCTACACCTTC. As protein: CATSPRQDYGYTF.

This clone was observed once. The chain has TRBV5-1 and TRBJ1-5, with 8 nucleotides matching TRBD1. The CDR3 loop spans 14 amino acids. The germline V gene encodes CDR1 SGHRS and CDR2 YFSETQ. V trimming: 4 bases; J trimming: 3 bases; junction bases outside the gene matches: 3. The DNA of the CDR3 is TGCGCCAGCAGCCCGGGACAGGCCAATCAGCCCCAGCATTTT. Protein sequence: CASSPGQANQPQHF.

V gene TRBV5-1 combines with J gene TRBJ2-3, with 8 bases lining up with TRBD1. This CDR3 spans 17 amino acids. Germline V lookup: CDR1 SGHRS, CDR2 YFSETQ. The J segment lost 1 base and the V segment lost 4 bases, leaving 11 bases of the junction unmatched. CDR3 residues: CASSVNPGQDGTDTQYF. The CDR3 nucleotides are TGCGCCAGCAGCGTTAACCCGGGACAGGACGGCACAGATACGCAGTATTTT.